This T cell receptor (beta chain) was found in a study of blood T cell repertoires in COVID-19. Germline V gene sequence: CDR1 KGHSH, CDR2 LQKENI. The V segment lost 4 bases and the J segment 4 bases; nucleotides outside the gene matches: 4. The CDR3 totals 13 residues. Clones were sequenced by immunoSEQ multiplex PCR, and TCRdb holds only the in-frame ones, with some missing. The sample carries 45,000 to 50,000 clones, 70% to 90% recorded once. The rearrangement links TRBV18 to TRBJ2-7, with 7 nucleotides matching TRBD2. Specimen: peripheral blood. This TCR derives from a woman of 80 years or more with COVID-19, enrolled during active disease. CDR3 protein: CASSRPSGYEQYF. The CDR3, as DNA: TGTGCCAGCTCACGGCCTAGCGGTTACGAGCAGTACTTC. Based on the CDR3 plus reference TRBV18 and TRBJ2-7, the full variable domain is NAGVMQNPRHLVRRRGQEARLRCSPMKGHSHVYWYRQLPEEGLKFMVYLQKENIIDESGMPKERFSAEFPKEGPSILRIQQVVRGDSAAYFCASSRPSGYEQYFGPGTRLTVT.